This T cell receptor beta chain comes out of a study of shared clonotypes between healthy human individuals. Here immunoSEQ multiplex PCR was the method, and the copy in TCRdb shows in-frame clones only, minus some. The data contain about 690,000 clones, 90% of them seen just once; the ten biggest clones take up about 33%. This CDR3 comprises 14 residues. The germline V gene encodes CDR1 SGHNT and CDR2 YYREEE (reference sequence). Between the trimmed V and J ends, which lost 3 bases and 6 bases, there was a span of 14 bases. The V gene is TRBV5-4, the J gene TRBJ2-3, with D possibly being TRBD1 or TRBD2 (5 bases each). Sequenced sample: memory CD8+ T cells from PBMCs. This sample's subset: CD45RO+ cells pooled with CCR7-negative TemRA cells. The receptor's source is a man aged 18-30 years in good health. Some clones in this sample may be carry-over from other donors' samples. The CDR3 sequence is CASSWVDGADTQYF. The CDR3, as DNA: TGTGCCAGCAGCTGGGTGGACGGGGCGGATACGCAGTATTTT.